This T cell receptor beta chain was retrieved from a study of low-dose radiotherapy and immunotherapy resistance in tumors. Study in general: 1 Gy per fraction was delivered to Cohort 2 every two weeks, for 13 Gy total over 26 weeks. Administration of intravenous cyclophosphamide at 200 mg/m2 took place every two weeks, one day before radiation and immunotherapy.

Trimming left V 0 bases short and J 0 bases short, with 9 bases between. CDR1 is SGHDT and CDR2 is YYEEEE in the germline V gene. The CDR3 totals 16 residues. With TRAV- and TRBV-specific primers, first-strand cDNA was made, covering the alpha and beta chains. A roughly 20-cycle PCR with a constant-region primer and V-primer adapter amplified TCRs. TCRdb redid the calling of the reads with MiXCR, one entry per CDR3 protein. Of 8,800 or so distinct CDR3 sequences listed, around 74% are singletons. The genes are TRBV5-6 and TRBJ2-2, with no clear D. This receptor was taken from a human donor with advanced metastatic prostate, ovarian, gallbladder or colorectal cancer (not recorded which). This table probably holds off-target reads from a library built for another chain. DNA for the CDR3: TGTGCCAGCAGCTTGGGTATAGGCGCGAACACCGGGGAGCTGTTTTTT. This translates into CASSLGIGANTGELFF.